Each of the 18 T cell receptor beta chains below was sequenced from the same sample in a study of T cells in localized non-small cell lung cancer. The method was immunoSEQ multiplex PCR; TCRdb's version includes in-frame clones alone and lacks a portion of them. This table has some 52,000 clones, 80% appearing once. The sequences come from PBMCs, collected before any cancer treatment. These receptors were obtained from a woman aged 40 to 75 with stage II lung adenocarcinoma.

This clone appeared a few times. The chain uses TRBV27 and TRBJ2-7, with TRBD2 matching 9 bases. Trimming removed 5 bases from V and 3 bases from J; junction bases left unmatched: 5. Germline CDR1 and CDR2: MNHEY and SMNVEV (reference sequence). This CDR3 region has 14 residues. CDR3 loop: CASSVGRGGYEQYF. The CDR3 region has the DNA TGTGCCAGCAGTGTGGGGCGGGGGGGCTACGAGCAGTACTTC.

The chain employs TRBV5-6 and TRBJ2-7; TRBD1 aligns across 9 bases. CDR3 length: 14 amino acids. J lost 6 bases, V lost 6 bases, and 10 bases had no gene match. Germline loops: CDR1 SGHDT, CDR2 YYEEEE. The CDR3 sequence: CASNGMTGGSEQYF. The CDR3 nucleotides are TGTGCCAGCAATGGGATGACAGGGGGAAGCGAGCAGTACTTC.

The gene calls are TRBV9 and TRBJ2-2, with D maybe TRBD1 (5 bases). Trimming removed 4 bases at V and 0 bases at J, with 13 bases between. This CDR3 region has 16 residues. The germline V gene has CDR1 SGDLS and CDR2 YYNGEE. Written as DNA, the CDR3 is TGTGCCAGCAGCCCCTGGGGCAACCCGAACACCGGGGAGCTGTTTTTT. It encodes CASSPWGNPNTGELFF.

The sample holds one count of this clone. The chain is built from TRBV7-2 and TRBJ2-5; D might be TRBD1 (5 bases). With 5 bases removed from V and 4 bases from J, the gap between germline ends came to 11 bases. CDR1 is SGHTA and CDR2 is FQGNSA in the germline V gene. The CDR3 spans 13 residues. The CDR3 loop reads CASSKGFIETQYF. DNA of the CDR3: TGTGCCAGCAGCAAGGGGTTTATAGAGACCCAGTACTTC.

The chain has TRBV7-9 and TRBJ1-1; 9 bases agree with TRBD1. The J segment lost 3 bases and the V segment lost 3 bases, leaving 11 bases of the junction unmatched. CDR1 is SEHNR and CDR2 is FQNEAQ in the germline V gene (reference sequence). This CDR3 has 17 amino acids. The CDR3 loop is CASSLGQGVTGDTEAFF. The CDR3 nucleotides are TGTGCCAGCAGCTTGGGACAGGGAGTTACGGGTGACACTGAAGCTTTCTTT. Combining the CDR3 with reference TRBV7-9 and TRBJ1-1 gives the whole variable domain DTGVSQNPRHKITKRGQNVTFRCDPISEHNRLYWYRQTLGQGPEFLTYFQNEAQLEKSRLLSDRFSAERPKGSFSTLEIQRTEQGDSAMYLCASSLGQGVTGDTEAFFGQGTRLTVV.

The chain is built from TRBV6-6 and TRBJ2-3; 7 nucleotides align to TRBD1. CDR1 and CDR2 (germline): MNHNY, SVGAGI (reference sequence). The CDR3 contains 13 residues. Losses at the gene ends were 9 bases for V and 4 bases for J; bases not matched to a gene: 7. The CDR3 sequence is CASRGTDADTQYF. CDR3 coding DNA: TGTGCCAGTCGAGGGACAGATGCAGATACGCAGTATTTT.

The gene calls are TRBV5-1 and TRBJ2-3; a possible D gene is TRBD2 (6 bases). V was clipped by 0 bases and J by 0 bases, with 11 bases between them. Per the germline V gene, CDR1 is SGHRS and CDR2 is YFSETQ. This CDR3 comprises 16 residues. The CDR3 DNA reads as TGCGCCAGCAGCTTGGCCGCTAGCGCGAGCACAGATACGCAGTATTTT. Translated, it gives CASSLAASASTDTQYF.

The chain joins TRBV6-1 to TRBJ1-1, with 8 bases fitting TRBD1. The CDR3 runs 16 residues. Per the germline V gene, CDR1 is MNHNS and CDR2 is SASEGT. The V segment lost 2 bases and the J segment 4 bases; nucleotides outside the gene matches: 9. CDR3 bases: TGTGCCAGCAGTGAACCTCGGACAGGGTACCCCACTGAAGCTTTCTTT. Translating gives CASSEPRTGYPTEAFF.

The chain joins TRBV10-1 to TRBJ2-1; D might be TRBD1 (5 bases). V shed 2 bases and J shed 4 bases, with 9 bases lying between them. The CDR3 runs 14 residues. Germline V gene data show CDR1 as WNHNN and CDR2 as SYGVQD (reference sequence). The CDR3 DNA reads as TGCGCCAGCAGTGAGCGACAGATTTACAATGAGCAGTTCTTC. Its protein is CASSERQIYNEQFF.

The J gene is TRBJ2-3, the V gene TRBV5-1, with 10 bases aligning to TRBD1. V lost 4 bases and J lost 1; bases outside the gene matches: 9. The CDR3 has 17 amino acids. Germline lookup yields CDR1 SGHRS and CDR2 YFSETQ. This CDR3 is CASSRTPGTGGTDTQYF. DNA of the CDR3: TGCGCCAGCAGCCGGACCCCCGGGACAGGGGGCACAGATACGCAGTATTTT.

The sample holds a few counts of this clone. The rearrangement uses TRBV5-1 and TRBJ1-1; D gene unclear. The CDR3 consists of 15 residues. Germline assignment: CDR1 SGHRS and CDR2 YFSETQ. Between the trimmed V and J ends, which lost 0 bases and 0 bases, there was a span of 9 bases. The CDR3 here is CASSLGGRMNTEAFF. The CDR3 DNA is TGCGCCAGCAGCTTGGGCGGACGCATGAACACTGAAGCTTTCTTT.

The gene calls are TRBV6-5 and TRBJ1-2; D is uncertain. V lost 5 bases, J lost 0 bases, and 10 bases lay in between. This CDR3 region has 14 residues. From germline, CDR1 is MNHEY and CDR2 SVGAGI. The CDR3 DNA is TGTGCCAGCAGTCCCGCCCATGCTAACTATGGCTACACCTTC. Amino acid sequence: CASSPAHANYGYTF.

The rearrangement uses TRBV11-2 and TRBJ1-2; 9 bases agree with TRBD1. V shed 1 base, J shed 8 bases, and the junction held 11 bases outside the gene matches. The CDR3 is 16 residues long. CDR1 and CDR2 (germline): SGHAT, FQNNGV. The CDR3 is CASSLAPGTGNGGYTF. DNA of the CDR3: TGTGCCAGCAGCTTAGCGCCCGGGACAGGGAACGGCGGCTACACCTTC.

This clone occurred a few times. The chain has TRBV5-1 and TRBJ1-1; 10 bases map to TRBD1. Germline assignment: CDR1 SGHRS and CDR2 YFSETQ. V lost 1 base, J lost 3 bases, and 3 bases stayed unmatched. The CDR3 covers 15 residues. The DNA for the CDR3 is TGCGCCAGCAGCTTGTCCGGACAGGGGGACACTGAAGCTTTCTTT. Protein: CASSLSGQGDTEAFF.

The chain links TRBV5-1 to TRBJ1-1; D gene uncertain. Germline assignment: CDR1 SGHRS and CDR2 YFSETQ. This CDR3 has 13 residues. The V end lost 3 bases, the J end lost 1 base, and 7 bases lay between the germline ends. The DNA for the CDR3 is TGCGCCAGCAGCTGGGCGCCGAACACTGAAGCTTTCTTT. Protein sequence: CASSWAPNTEAFF.

This clone was recorded only once. V gene TRBV30 combines with J gene TRBJ2-7; tentatively, D is TRBD1 or TRBD2 (6 bases each). The CDR3 is 11 amino acids. Germline loops: CDR1 GTSNPN, CDR2 SVGIG (reference sequence). The V end lost 8 bases, the J end lost 1 base, and 9 bases lay between the germline ends. This CDR3 reads CAQGGSYEQYF. In DNA form, the CDR3 reads TGTGCCCAAGGGGGGTCCTACGAGCAGTACTTC.

This clone was recorded only once. The chain links TRBV6-6 to TRBJ2-7, with 7 bases aligning to TRBD1. The germline CDR1 and CDR2 sequences are MNHNY and SVGAGI (reference sequence). Losses at the gene ends were 4 bases for V and 0 bases for J; bases not matched to a gene: 3. The CDR3 is 14 amino acids. The CDR3: CASSWDSSSYEQYF. The CDR3 DNA reads TGTGCCAGCAGTTGGGACAGCAGCTCCTACGAGCAGTACTTC.

The V and J genes are TRBV10-3 and TRBJ1-2; a weak D match, TRBD1 (6 bases). The germline V gene encodes CDR1 ENHRY and CDR2 SYGVKD. The CDR3 loop spans 14 amino acids. V was pared by 4 bases and J by 4 bases, with 13 bases between. CDR3 residues: CAISVQGSGYGYTF. The CDR3 bases are TGTGCCATCAGTGTGCAGGGGTCGGGCTATGGCTACACCTTC.